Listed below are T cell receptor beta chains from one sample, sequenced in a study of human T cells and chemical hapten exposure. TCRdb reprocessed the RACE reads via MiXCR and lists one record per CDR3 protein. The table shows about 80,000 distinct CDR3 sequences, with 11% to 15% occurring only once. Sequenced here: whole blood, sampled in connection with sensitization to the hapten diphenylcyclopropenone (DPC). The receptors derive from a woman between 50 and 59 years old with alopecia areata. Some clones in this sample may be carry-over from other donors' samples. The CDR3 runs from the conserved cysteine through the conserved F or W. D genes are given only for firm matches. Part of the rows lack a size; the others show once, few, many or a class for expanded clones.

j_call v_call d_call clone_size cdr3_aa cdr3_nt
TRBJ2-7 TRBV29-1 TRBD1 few CSVEESDRDSSSYEQYF TGCAGCGTTGAAGAATCAGACAGGGACAGCAGCTCCTACGAGCAGTACTTC
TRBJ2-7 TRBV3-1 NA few CASSSGGIIFSYEQYF TGTGCCAGCAGCTCAGGAGGGATAATCTTCTCCTACGAGCAGTACTTC
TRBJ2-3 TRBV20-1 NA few CSARVGGDTQYF TGCAGTGCTAGAGTGGGTGGGGATACGCAGTATTTT
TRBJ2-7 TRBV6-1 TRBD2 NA CASISGSSYEQYF TGTGCCAGCATTAGCGGGAGCTCCTACGAGCAGTACTTC
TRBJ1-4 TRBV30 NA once CAWRQGNEKLFF TGTGCCTGGAGACAGGGAAATGAAAAACTGTTTTTT
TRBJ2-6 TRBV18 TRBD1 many CASSAWTGSSSGANVLTF TGTGCCAGCTCAGCCTGGACAGGGAGTAGCTCTGGGGCCAACGTCCTGACTTTC
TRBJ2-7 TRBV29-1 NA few CSVESVMDEQYF TGCAGCGTTGAATCGGTTATGGACGAGCAGTACTTC
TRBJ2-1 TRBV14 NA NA CASSPPRTERNEQFF TGTGCCAGCAGCCCACCTCGGACAGAAAGGAATGAGCAGTTCTTC
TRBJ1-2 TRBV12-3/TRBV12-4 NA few CASSLSQGRGYTF TGTGCCAGCAGTTTGTCGCAGGGGCGGGGCTACACCTTC
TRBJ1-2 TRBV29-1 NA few CSVEDWSPYGYTF TGCAGCGTTGAAGATTGGTCACCCTATGGCTACACCTTC
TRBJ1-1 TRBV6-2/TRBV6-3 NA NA CASSSGTEAFF TGTGCCAGCAGCTCCGGGACAGAAGCTTTCTTT
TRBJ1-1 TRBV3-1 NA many CASSQLTEAFF TGTGCCAGCAGCCAATTAACTGAAGCTTTCTTT
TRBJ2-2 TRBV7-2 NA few CASSLSTGINTGELFF TGTGCCAGCAGCTTATCCACGGGAATAAACACCGGGGAGCTGTTTTTT
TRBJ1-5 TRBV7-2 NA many CASGRGFDQPQHF TGTGCCAGCGGCAGGGGTTTTGATCAGCCCCAGCATTTT
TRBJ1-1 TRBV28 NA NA CASEDPNTEAFF TGTGCCAGCGAGGACCCCAACACTGAAGCTTTCTTT
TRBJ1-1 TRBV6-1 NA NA CASSAPGTNTEAFF TGTGCCAGCAGTGCACCAGGGACGAACACTGAAGCTTTCTTT
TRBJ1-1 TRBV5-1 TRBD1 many CASSDREFEAFF TGCGCCAGCAGTGACAGGGAATTTGAAGCTTTCTTT
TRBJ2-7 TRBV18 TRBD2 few CASSQTSGSDEQYF TGTGCCAGCTCACAGACTAGCGGGAGCGACGAGCAGTACTTC
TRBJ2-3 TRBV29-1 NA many CSVVGVDSTDTQYF TGCAGCGTTGTCGGGGTAGACAGCACAGATACGCAGTATTTT
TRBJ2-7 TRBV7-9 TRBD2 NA CASSLGSRASGRENSYEQYF TGTGCCAGCAGCTTAGGTTCGAGGGCTAGCGGGAGAGAAAACTCCTACGAGCAGTACTTC
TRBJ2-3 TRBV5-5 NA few CASSRDKSSTDTQYF TGTGCCAGCAGCCGAGACAAATCTAGCACAGATACGCAGTATTTT
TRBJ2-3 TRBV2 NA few CASSELGPADTQYF TGTGCCAGCAGTGAACTTGGCCCCGCCGATACGCAGTATTTT
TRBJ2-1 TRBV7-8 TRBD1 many CASSLDPQGQGVF TGTGCCAGCAGCTTGGACCCCCAGGGGCAGGGGGTCTTC
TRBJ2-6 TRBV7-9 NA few CASSLSSRALRGANVLTF TGTGCCAGCAGCTTATCTTCCCGGGCTCTGCGAGGGGCCAACGTCCTGACTTTC
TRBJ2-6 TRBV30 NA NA CAWSVQVGSGANVLTF TGTGCCTGGAGTGTACAAGTCGGCTCTGGGGCCAACGTCCTGACTTTC
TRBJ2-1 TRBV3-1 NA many CASRQNRGEQFF TGTGCCAGCAGACAAAATCGTGGTGAGCAGTTCTTC
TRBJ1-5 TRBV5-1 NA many CASSSDINQPQHF TGCGCCAGCAGCTCGGACATCAATCAGCCCCAGCATTTT
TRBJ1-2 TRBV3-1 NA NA CASSQDPGFNGYTF TGTGCCAGCAGCCAAGATCCCGGTTTCAATGGCTACACCTTC
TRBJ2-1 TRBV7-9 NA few CASSSHPGQLMDEQFF TGTGCCAGCAGCTCCCACCCGGGACAACTAATGGATGAGCAGTTCTTC
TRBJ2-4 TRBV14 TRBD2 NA CASSQAPPGLAGSGNIQYF TGTGCCAGCAGCCAAGCGCCCCCCGGACTAGCGGGAAGCGGAAACATTCAGTACTTC
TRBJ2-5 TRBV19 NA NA CASSATRGETQYF TGTGCCAGTAGTGCGACTAGGGGGGAGACCCAGTACTTC
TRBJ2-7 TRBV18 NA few CASSPDGPYEQYF TGTGCCAGCTCCCCCGACGGTCCCTACGAGCAGTACTTC
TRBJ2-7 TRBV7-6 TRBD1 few CASSLGGQGLGEQYF TGTGCCAGCAGCTTAGGGGGACAGGGGTTGGGAGAGCAGTACTTC
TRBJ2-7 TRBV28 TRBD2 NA CASSDEGAGGRANEQYF TGTGCCAGCAGTGACGAAGGGGCCGGCGGGAGGGCCAACGAGCAGTACTTC
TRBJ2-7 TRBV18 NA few CASSPTHRAYEQYF TGTGCCAGCTCACCAACTCACAGAGCCTACGAGCAGTACTTC
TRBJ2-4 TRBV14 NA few CASSPFTLLAKNIQYF TGTGCCAGCAGCCCATTTACACTTCTTGCCAAAAACATTCAGTACTTC
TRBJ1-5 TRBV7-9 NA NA CASSKEDSQPQHF TGTGCCAGCAGCAAGGAGGACAGTCAGCCCCAGCATTTT
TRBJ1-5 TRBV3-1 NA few CASSQAQTGPQHF TGTGCCAGCAGCCAAGCCCAGACAGGGCCCCAGCATTTT
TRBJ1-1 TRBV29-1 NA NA CSVGTANTEAFF TGCAGCGTGGGGACGGCGAACACTGAAGCTTTCTTT
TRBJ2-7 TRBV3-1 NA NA CATLGSSYEQYF TGTGCCACGCTGGGTAGCTCCTACGAGCAGTACTTC
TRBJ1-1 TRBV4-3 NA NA CASSLDTSSTEAFF TGCGCCAGCAGTCTCGACACCTCGAGTACTGAAGCTTTCTTT
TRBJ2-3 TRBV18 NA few CASSPSGTDTQYF TGTGCCAGCTCACCAAGCGGGACAGATACGCAGTATTTT
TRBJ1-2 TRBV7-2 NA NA CASSLRHRDYYGYTF TGTGCCAGCAGCTTAAGACACCGTGACTACTATGGCTACACCTTC
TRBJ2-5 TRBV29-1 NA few CSCWAGETQYF TGCAGCTGCTGGGCTGGAGAGACCCAGTACTTC
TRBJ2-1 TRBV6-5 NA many CASSYTGSSYNEQFF TGTGCCAGCAGTTACACAGGGAGCTCCTACAATGAGCAGTTCTTC
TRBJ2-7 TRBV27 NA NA CASSPGPYF TGTGCCAGCAGTCCGGGCCCTTACTTC
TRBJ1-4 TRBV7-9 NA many CASSPGQKLREKLFF TGTGCCAGCAGCCCTGGACAGAAGTTGCGCGAAAAACTGTTTTTT
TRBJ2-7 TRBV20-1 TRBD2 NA CSELAKNEQYF TGCAGTGAACTAGCGAAGAACGAGCAGTACTTC
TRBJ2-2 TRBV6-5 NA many CASGSSGELFF TGTGCCAGCGGATCTTCCGGGGAGCTGTTTTTT
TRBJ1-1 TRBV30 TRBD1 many CAWREMTGPEAFF TGTGCCTGGAGGGAGATGACAGGGCCTGAAGCTTTCTTT
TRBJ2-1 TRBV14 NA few CASRMGGGNEQFF TGTGCCAGCAGGATGGGTGGCGGGAATGAGCAGTTCTTC
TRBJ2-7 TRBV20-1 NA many CSARVGEKQYF TGCAGTGCTAGAGTTGGTGAAAAGCAGTACTTC
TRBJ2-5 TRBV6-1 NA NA CASSGQGEGTQYF TGTGCCAGCAGTGGGCAGGGTGAAGGAACCCAGTACTTC
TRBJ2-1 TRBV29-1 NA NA CSWTDNEQFF TGCAGCTGGACGGACAATGAGCAGTTCTTC
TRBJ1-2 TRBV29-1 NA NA CSVEWGSRSNYGYTF TGCAGCGTTGAATGGGGCTCTCGAAGCAACTATGGCTACACCTTC